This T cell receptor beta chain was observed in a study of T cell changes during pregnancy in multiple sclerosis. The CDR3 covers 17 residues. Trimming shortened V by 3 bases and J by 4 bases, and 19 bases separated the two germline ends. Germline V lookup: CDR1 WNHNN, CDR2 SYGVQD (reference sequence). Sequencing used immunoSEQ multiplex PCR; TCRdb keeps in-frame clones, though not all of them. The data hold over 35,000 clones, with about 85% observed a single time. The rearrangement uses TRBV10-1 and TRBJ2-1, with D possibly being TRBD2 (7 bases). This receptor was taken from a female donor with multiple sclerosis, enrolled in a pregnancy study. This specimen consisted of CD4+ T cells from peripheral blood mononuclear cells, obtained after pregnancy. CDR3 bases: TGCGCCAGCAGTGAAGGGGGGGGGAGGCCCAAATACAATGAGCAGTTCTTC. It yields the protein CASSEGGGRPKYNEQFF.